What follows are 26 T cell receptor beta chains derived from one specimen sequenced in a study of cytomegalovirus exposure and HLA in healthy donors. In the PCR, 60 Vbeta and 13 Jbeta primers were used. Profiling relied on immunoSEQ multiplex PCR, and the TCRdb table lists in-frame clones only, not all of them. The data hold 120,000 to 150,000 clones, with about 70% observed a single time. Sequenced material: PBMCs. Every receptor here comes from a man between 60 and 75 years old in good health and CMV-seronegative.

Points on this clone: Other DNA sequences in the same sample also yield this CDR3. This chain joins TRBV6-1 and TRBJ1-2; D is ambiguous. There are 14 residues in the CDR3. The germline gives CDR1 MNHNS, CDR2 SASEGT. Trimming took 1 base from V and 2 from J, leaving 8 bases between them. CDR3 DNA: TGTGCCAGCAGTGAAGGCCGCGGGAACTATGGCTACACCTTC. Its translation: CASSEGRGNYGYTF.

This clone occurred a few times. This chain joins TRBV6-5 and TRBJ1-4; TRBD1 is a possible D gene (5 bases). The CDR3 is 15 amino acids. V was shortened by 6 bases and J by 4 bases, with 15 bases between the two germline ends. Germline V gives CDR1 MNHEY, CDR2 SVGAGI. The CDR3 nucleotides read TGTGCCAGCAGGGAGAACCGGGGGAGTAATGAAAAACTGTTTTTT. Its translation: CASRENRGSNEKLFF.

The chain recombines TRBV5-6 with TRBJ1-1; D not resolved. The germline V and J ends were trimmed by 3 bases and 1 base, with 7 bases remaining between them. Germline CDR1 reads SGHDT; CDR2 reads YYEEEE. The CDR3 runs to 13 residues. CDR3 sequence reads: CASSSTENTEAFF. The CDR3 coding sequence is TGTGCCAGCAGCTCCACAGAGAACACTGAAGCTTTCTTT.

This clone has a single count. The chain links TRBV15 to TRBJ1-2; 9 nucleotides agree with TRBD1. CDR3 length: 14 amino acids. Losses at the gene ends were 5 bases for V and 8 bases for J; bases not matched to a gene: 9. Germline V CDR1 and CDR2: LNHNV, YYDKDF (reference sequence). The CDR3 DNA sequence: TGTGCCACCAGCTCCATGGGACAGGGATACGGCTACACCTTC. It codes for CATSSMGQGYGYTF.

V and J are TRBV7-2 and TRBJ1-3, with 8 positions matching TRBD1. The CDR3 length is 18 residues. V shed 0 bases, J shed 0 bases, and the junction held 7 bases outside the gene matches. CDR1 is SGHTA, CDR2 FQGNSA, per germline. The CDR3 DNA is TGTGCCAGCAGCTTAGCGGGACAGGTCTCCTTCTCTGGAAACACCATATATTTT. Its translation is CASSLAGQVSFSGNTIYF.

This chain links TRBV11-2 with TRBJ1-5, with 7 nucleotides matching TRBD1. The CDR3 covers 15 residues. CDR1 and CDR2 (germline): SGHAT, FQNNGV. The V gene end was trimmed by 1 base and the J gene end by 2 bases; junction bases not matched to a gene: 2. Here the CDR3 DNA reads TGTGCCAGCAGCTTAGGAGGGACAGGCAATCAGCCCCAGCATTTT. Translation gives CASSLGGTGNQPQHF. The variable domain in full, completed from reference TRBV11-2 and TRBJ1-5, reads EAGVAQSPRYKIIEKRQSVAFWCNPISGHATLYWYQQILGQGPKLLIQFQNNGVVDDSQLPKDRFSAERLKGVDSTLKIQPAKLEDSAVYLCASSLGGTGNQPQHFGDGTRLSIL.

This chain uses TRBV19 with TRBJ1-5; D is undetermined. The CDR3 sequence is 16 residues long. Germline lookup yields CDR1 LNHDA and CDR2 SQIVND (reference sequence). V was trimmed by 0 bases and J by 5 bases, leaving 14 bases between them. DNA of the CDR3: TGTGCCAGTAGTATAGAAAGGACGGAGGGTTATCAGCCCCAGCATTTT. Translating gives CASSIERTEGYQPQHF. The variable domain in full, with the rest retrieved from reference TRBV19 and TRBJ1-5, is DGGITQSPKYLFRKEGQNVTLSCEQNLNHDAMYWYRQDPGQGLRLIYYSQIVNDFQKGDIAEGYSVSREKKESFPLTVTSAQKNPTAFYLCASSIERTEGYQPQHFGDGTRLSIL.

The CDR3 region has the DNA TGTGCCAGCAGCTCCGTAGGACAGGGCAATCAGCCCCAGCATTTT. The encoded protein is CASSSVGQGNQPQHF. V is TRBV7-2 and J is TRBJ1-5, with TRBD1 matching 7 bases. J gave up 2 bases and V 4 bases, and 5 bases lay outside the gene matches. CDR3 length equals 15 residues. Germline CDR1 reads SGHTA; CDR2 reads FQGNSA.

This clone was counted between two and nine times. This rearrangement joins TRBV7-9 to TRBJ1-1; 8 bases agree with TRBD1. This CDR3 has 18 amino acids. Losses at the gene ends were 3 bases for V and 1 base for J; bases not matched to a gene: 13. Germline V gene lookup returns CDR1 SEHNR and CDR2 FQNEAQ (reference sequence). The CDR3 DNA sequence: TGTGCCAGCAGCTTCCCGTACAGGGGGAGAAACTCGAACACTGAAGCTTTCTTT. It specifies CASSFPYRGRNSNTEAFF.

This clone came up once. The chain carries TRBV5-1 and TRBJ2-1; 11 nucleotides line up with TRBD2. There are 15 residues in the CDR3. Germline V gene lookup returns CDR1 SGHRS and CDR2 YFSETQ. V lost 3 bases, J lost 4 bases, and 3 bases stayed unmatched. CDR3 amino acids: CASSSTSGKYNEQFF. CDR3 in DNA: TGCGCCAGCAGCTCGACTAGCGGGAAGTACAATGAGCAGTTCTTC.

The chain is built from TRBV9 and TRBJ2-7, with TRBD2 matching 8 bases. With 5 bases clipped from V and 2 bases from J, the junction kept 6 bases outside the gene matches. Germline CDR1 and CDR2: SGDLS and YYNGEE. The CDR3 is 14 amino acids. CDR3 sequence (DNA): TGTGCCAGCAGTCGCGTTAGCGGGACCTACGAGCAGTACTTC. Amino acid sequence: CASSRVSGTYEQYF.

V is TRBV5-1 and J is TRBJ1-2, with 10 bases lining up with TRBD1. The V gene's germline CDR1 is SGHRS and CDR2 YFSETQ. This CDR3 comprises 17 residues. Trimming took 4 bases from V and 1 from J; bases not matched to a gene: 10. The CDR3 here is CASSILPGTGVNYGYTF. CDR3 DNA sequence: TGCGCCAGCAGCATCCTTCCAGGGACAGGGGTTAACTATGGCTACACCTTC.

This chain connects TRBV7-9 to TRBJ1-2, with 8 bases fitting TRBD1. V lost 5 bases and J lost 7; bases outside the gene matches: 9. Germline V gene sequence: CDR1 SEHNR, CDR2 FQNEAQ (reference sequence). CDR3 length: 14 amino acids. CDR3 coding DNA: TGTGCCAGCAGCGAAAACCAGGGGGCGGGTGGCTACACCTTC. This translates into CASSENQGAGGYTF. Full variable domain (rest looked up from reference TRBV7-9 and TRBJ1-2): DTGVSQNPRHKITKRGQNVTFRCDPISEHNRLYWYRQTLGQGPEFLTYFQNEAQLEKSRLLSDRFSAERPKGSFSTLEIQRTEQGDSAMYLCASSENQGAGGYTFGSGTRLTVV.

The chain uses TRBV30 and TRBJ2-7; TRBD1 aligns across 7 bases. The V gene's germline CDR1 is GTSNPN and CDR2 SVGIG (reference sequence). The CDR3 runs to 12 residues. V lost 3 bases to trimming and J lost 2 bases; unmatched junction nucleotides: 1. The CDR3: CAWRGQPYEQYF. DNA for the CDR3: TGTGCCTGGAGGGGACAGCCCTACGAGCAGTACTTC. The entire variable domain, with the rest obtained from reference TRBV30 and TRBJ2-7, is as follows: SQTIHQWPATLVQPVGSPLSLECTVEGTSNPNLYWYRQAAGRGLQLLFYSVGIGQISSEVPQNLSASRPQDRQFILSSKKLLLSDSGFYLCAWRGQPYEQYFGPGTRLTVT.

This chain joins TRBV6-5 and TRBJ2-3; TRBD1 is a possible D gene (5 bases). CDR3 length equals 13 residues. Trimming took off 7 bases at V and 1 base at J, with 9 bases between the two ends. Germline CDR1 MNHEY, CDR2 SVGAGI. The CDR3, as DNA: TGTGCCAGCAAAAAAGGGGGCACAGATACGCAGTATTTT. Its protein is CASKKGGTDTQYF.

The chain links TRBV30 to TRBJ1-6, with D tentatively TRBD1 (5 bases). Germline assignment: CDR1 GTSNPN and CDR2 SVGIG (reference sequence). Trimming removed 0 bases at V and 8 bases at J, with 17 bases between. The CDR3 length is 16 residues. The CDR3 DNA is TGTGCCTGGAGTGTAGGGGTTGGCGTGGGGCATTCACCCCTCCACTTT. This encodes CAWSVGVGVGHSPLHF. Looking up the rest from reference TRBV30 and TRBJ1-6 gives the full variable domain: SQTIHQWPATLVQPVGSPLSLECTVEGTSNPNLYWYRQAAGRGLQLLFYSVGIGQISSEVPQNLSASRPQDRQFILSSKKLLLSDSGFYLCAWSVGVGVGHSPLHFGNGTRLTVT.

CDR3 sequence reads: CASSVRLAGGSSPHEQYF. The DNA for the CDR3 is TGTGCCAGCAGTGTAAGGCTAGCGGGAGGATCATCCCCCCACGAGCAGTACTTC. The chain couples TRBV2 to TRBJ2-7, with TRBD2 identical over 11 bases. The germline CDR1 and CDR2 sequences are SNHLY and FYNNEI. This CDR3 is built from 18 residues. The V gene end was trimmed by 4 bases and the J gene end by 5 bases; junction bases not matched to a gene: 16.

The chain couples TRBV5-1 to TRBJ2-7; 7 bases line up with TRBD1. Looked up from germline, CDR1 is SGHRS and CDR2 is YFSETQ. Unmatched junction bases numbered 6, after V lost 7 bases and J lost 2 bases. The CDR3 length is 13 residues. The CDR3 is CASPGQTPYEQYF. The CDR3 bases are TGCGCCAGCCCGGGACAGACCCCCTACGAGCAGTACTTC.

The chain carries TRBV7-9 and TRBJ2-5, with 8 bases matching TRBD1. V lost 1 base and J lost 5; bases outside the gene matches: 3. Germline CDR1 SEHNR, CDR2 FQNEAQ (reference sequence). The CDR3 length is 14 residues. The CDR3 nucleotides read TGTGCCAGCAGCTTAGGGACAGGGAGTGAGACCCAGTACTTC. It yields the protein CASSLGTGSETQYF.

V gene TRBV14 combines with J gene TRBJ2-7; tentative D call: TRBD2 (6 bases). V lost 2 bases, J lost 4 bases, and 27 bases lay in between. The V gene's germline CDR1 is SGHDN and CDR2 FVKESK. The CDR3 totals 19 residues. CDR3 coding DNA: TGTGCCAGCAGCCAACGTGTATACGGCTTATCAGGACTAACATACGAGCAGTACTTC. It codes for CASSQRVYGLSGLTYEQYF.

V and J are TRBV5-4 and TRBJ1-4; 8 nucleotides align to TRBD1. This CDR3 contains 15 residues. Germline lookup yields CDR1 SGHNT and CDR2 YYREEE (reference sequence). V shed 1 base, J shed 8 bases, and the junction held 7 bases outside the gene matches. This CDR3 reads CASSLNQGAQEKLFF. The CDR3 DNA reads as TGTGCCAGCAGCTTGAATCAGGGGGCACAAGAAAAACTGTTTTTT.

The V and J genes are TRBV9 and TRBJ1-6; D possibly corresponds to TRBD1 (6 bases). This CDR3 has 14 amino acids. Trimming stripped 4 bases from V and 12 bases from J, with 17 bases between. The germline gives CDR1 SGDLS, CDR2 YYNGEE. The CDR3 spells CASSIGNSGVPLHF. The CDR3, as DNA: TGTGCCAGCAGCATTGGGAATTCAGGGGTACCCCTCCACTTT.

This clone was recorded a few times. The chain joins TRBV6-6 to TRBJ2-7; 10 nucleotides agree with TRBD2. The CDR3 contains 15 residues. In germline, CDR1 is MNHNY, CDR2 SVGAGI (reference sequence). V shed 1 base and J 7 bases; nucleotides not matched to a gene: 7. In DNA, the CDR3 is TGTGCCAGCAGTTACTTAAGCGGGAGGGCGCGTGAGCAGTACTTC. The encoded protein is CASSYLSGRAREQYF.

This clone has more than one count but fewer than ten. V is TRBV6-5 and J is TRBJ1-1; 7 bases are shared with TRBD1. The junction had 6 bases not matched to a gene; V was cut back by 1 base and J by 1 base. The germline V gene has CDR1 MNHEY and CDR2 SVGAGI. The length of the CDR3 is 16 residues. The CDR3: CASSYWAGTENTEAFF. DNA for the CDR3: TGTGCCAGCAGTTACTGGGCCGGGACAGAGAACACTGAAGCTTTCTTT.

A remark on this clone: The sample carries other DNA sequences with the same CDR3. This chain uses TRBV29-1 with TRBJ1-1, with D uncertain. CDR3 size: 12 residues. V was clipped by 0 bases and J by 1 base, with 3 bases between them. Germline-derived CDR1 and CDR2 are SQVTM and ANQGSEA. CDR3 coding DNA: TGCAGCGTTGAAGACTCGAACACTGAAGCTTTCTTT. As protein: CSVEDSNTEAFF.

The gene calls are TRBV5-4 and TRBJ2-1; tentatively, D is TRBD1 (6 bases). CDR3 size: 15 residues. Per the germline V gene, CDR1 is SGHNT and CDR2 is YYREEE (reference sequence). V lost 0 bases and J 6 bases, leaving 13 bases between the germline ends. CDR3 DNA sequence: TGTGCCAGCAGCTTGGACAGGGAGAGGGTCAATGAGCAGTTCTTC. Its translation: CASSLDRERVNEQFF.